The 9 T cell receptor beta chains in this list originate from one sample, sequenced in a study of cytomegalovirus exposure and HLA in healthy donors. Primers: 60 Vbeta forward and 13 Jbeta reverse. The repertoire was sequenced with immunoSEQ multiplex PCR; TCRdb's copy has only in-frame clones and lacks some. The table lists tens of thousands of clones, about 80% of them singletons. Material: PBMCs. Receptors originate from a woman aged 18-29 years in good health and CMV-seropositive.

The chain recombines TRBV7-2 with TRBJ2-3, with D maybe TRBD1 (5 bases). The length of the CDR3 is 12 residues. Germline V gene lookup returns CDR1 SGHTA and CDR2 FQGNSA. Trimming pared 5 bases from V and 10 bases from J, leaving 13 bases between. CDR3 amino acids: CASSRGNGPQYF. As DNA, the CDR3 is TGTGCCAGCAGCAGGGGAAACGGGCCGCAGTATTTT.

This rearrangement joins TRBV19 to TRBJ1-2; 10 bases match TRBD1. Germline V gene sequence: CDR1 LNHDA, CDR2 SQIVND (reference sequence). Losses at the gene ends were 5 bases for V and 4 bases for J; bases not matched to a gene: 4. The CDR3 consists of 14 residues. The CDR3 region is CASSPRTGGYGYTF. The CDR3, as DNA: TGTGCCAGTAGTCCGCGGACAGGGGGCTATGGCTACACCTTC.

The chain's CDR3 is CASSSGTGYVEQYF. The DNA for the CDR3 is TGTGCCAGCAGCTCCGGGACAGGGTATGTCGAGCAGTACTTC. The rearrangement joins TRBV7-2 to TRBJ2-7; 9 bases are a match to TRBD1. Trimming removed 4 bases from V and 6 bases from J; junction bases left unmatched: 7. The CDR3 totals 14 residues. Germline V lookup: CDR1 SGHTA, CDR2 FQGNSA.

This clone was recorded only once. The rearrangement links TRBV18 to TRBJ1-1, with 7 positions matching TRBD1. The J segment lost 8 bases and the V segment lost 3 bases, leaving 6 bases of the junction unmatched. Germline CDR1 is KGHSH and CDR2 is LQKENI. CDR3 length: 13 amino acids. The CDR3 reads CASSPVQGGEAFF. In DNA form, the CDR3 reads TGTGCCAGCTCACCCGTCCAGGGGGGAGAAGCTTTCTTT.

This rearrangement joins TRBV19 to TRBJ2-3; D may be TRBD1 (5 bases). V was clipped by 4 bases and J by 0 bases, with 8 bases between them. The germline V gene has CDR1 LNHDA and CDR2 SQIVND (reference sequence). The CDR3 totals 14 residues. The CDR3 nucleotides read TGTGCCAGTAGTACCACAGGTAGCACAGATACGCAGTATTTT. Translated, it gives CASSTTGSTDTQYF.

J is TRBJ1-2 and V is TRBV13; 7 bases match TRBD1. The CDR3 loop spans 16 amino acids. J was trimmed by 0 bases and V by 3 bases; bases with no gene match: 7. CDR1 is PRHDT, CDR2 FYEKMQ, per germline (reference sequence). The CDR3 region has the DNA TGTGCCAGCAGCTTTCAACAGGGGCCCGCTAACTATGGCTACACCTTC. This sequence encodes CASSFQQGPANYGYTF.

This clone occurred once. The V gene is TRBV6-1, the J gene TRBJ2-5; tentative D call: TRBD1 (5 bases). CDR3 length: 16 amino acids. Trimming left V 2 bases short and J 2 bases short, with 15 bases between. Per the germline V gene, CDR1 is MNHNS and CDR2 is SASEGT. CDR3: CASSENLDTGQETQYF. The CDR3, as DNA: TGTGCCAGCAGTGAAAATTTGGACACCGGGCAAGAGACCCAGTACTTC.

The genes are TRBV7-8 and TRBJ2-7; D is unresolved. Germline assignment: CDR1 SGHVS and CDR2 FQNEAQ. V was pared by 1 base and J by 0 bases, with 16 bases between. The CDR3 length is 17 residues. CDR3 coding DNA: TGTGCCAGCAGCTTAGAGTGGGTAGCCTCAAGCTCCTACGAGCAGTACTTC. It specifies CASSLEWVASSSYEQYF.

This chain links TRBV7-2 with TRBJ2-7, with TRBD2 identical over 13 bases. Germline CDR1 reads SGHTA; CDR2 reads FQGNSA. J gave up 7 bases and V 5 bases, and 8 bases lay outside the gene matches. The CDR3 runs 15 residues. This CDR3 reads CASSIGLAGVGEQYF. The CDR3 DNA reads as TGTGCCAGCAGCATAGGACTAGCGGGAGTGGGGGAGCAGTACTTC.